The rows below give T cell receptor beta chains drawn from one sample of a study of blood T cell repertoires in COVID-19. Sequencing was performed with immunoSEQ multiplex PCR; in TCRdb, only in-frame clones are kept and a portion is missing. Of 250,000 or so clones in the sample, about 80% are singletons; the top ten hold around 3.3%. Sequencing used PBMCs or T cells enriched from blood (not recorded which). The receptors come from a woman in her thirties or forties who had been exposed to COVID-19. The CDR3 runs from the conserved cysteine through the conserved F or W. The order of the fields is J gene, clone size, D gene, V gene, CDR3 protein, CDR3 DNA. The D gene is left open where the match is weak. Not every row has a clone size; where given, it reads once, few, many or a size class.

TRBJ2-1	NA	NA	TRBV19	CASSILSRGNEQFF	TGTGCCAGTAGTATATTATCCAGGGGCAATGAGCAGTTCTTC
TRBJ1-4	once	TRBD1	TRBV19	CASEEDRGGEKLFF	TGTGCCAGCGAAGAGGACAGGGGAGGGGAAAAACTGTTTTTT
TRBJ1-2	few	NA	TRBV28	CASSLKWDKGHYGYTF	TGTGCCAGCAGTCTCAAATGGGACAAGGGGCACTATGGCTACACCTTC
TRBJ2-3	NA	TRBD2	TRBV19	CASSGRSGGPKDTQYF	TGTGCCAGTAGTGGTCGTAGCGGGGGGCCAAAAGATACGCAGTATTTT
TRBJ2-5	NA	NA	TRBV10-2	CASKGTQRRGEETQYF	TGCGCCAGCAAAGGGACTCAAAGACGAGGGGAAGAGACCCAGTACTTC
TRBJ1-2	NA	TRBD1	TRBV19	CASSQGTVNYGYTF	TGTGCCAGTAGCCAAGGGACAGTGAACTATGGCTACACCTTC
TRBJ1-1	NA	TRBD1	TRBV27	CASSPGTALEAFF	TGTGCCAGCAGTCCTGGGACAGCCCTTGAAGCTTTCTTT
TRBJ1-2	NA	TRBD1	TRBV5-1	CASSLEGTGVNYGYTF	TGCGCCAGCAGCTTGGAAGGGACAGGAGTCAACTATGGCTACACCTTC
TRBJ1-1	NA	NA	TRBV11-2	CASSLVGQGHTEAFF	TGTGCCAGCAGCTTAGTAGGCCAGGGGCACACTGAAGCTTTCTTT
TRBJ1-2	NA	NA	TRBV19	CASSIQNYGYTF	TGTGCCAGTAGTATTCAGAACTATGGCTACACCTTC
TRBJ1-2	NA	NA	TRBV28	CASSLSGAGGYTF	TGTGCCAGCAGTTTATCAGGGGCGGGTGGCTACACCTTC
TRBJ2-5	NA	NA	TRBV7-9	CASSLSQGGSETQYF	TGTGCCAGCAGCTTATCCCAGGGTGGTTCGGAGACCCAGTACTTC
TRBJ1-3	NA	NA	TRBV9	CASSDYSGNTIYF	TGTGCCAGCAGCGATTACTCTGGAAACACCATATATTTT
TRBJ2-1	NA	TRBD2	TRBV28	CASSLAVTSIGDEQFF	TGTGCCAGCAGTTTAGCCGTGACTAGCATAGGTGATGAGCAGTTCTTC
TRBJ2-6	NA	NA	TRBV13	CASSPYHRGGVTGANVLTF	TGTGCCAGCAGCCCCTACCACAGGGGGGGCGTCACTGGGGCCAACGTCCTGACTTTC
TRBJ1-4	NA	TRBD1	TRBV7-6	CASSLAGGANEKLFF	TGTGCCAGCAGCTTAGCAGGGGGCGCGAATGAAAAACTGTTTTTT
TRBJ2-2	NA	TRBD2	TRBV5-1	CASSYVGTSGHRELFF	TGCGCCAGCAGCTACGTCGGGACTAGCGGCCACCGGGAGCTGTTTTTT
TRBJ2-7	few	NA	TRBV2	CASNWGGAGYEQYF	TGTGCCAGCAACTGGGGAGGCGCCGGCTACGAGCAGTACTTC
TRBJ2-7	once	TRBD2	TRBV6-5	CAVHRGGHPIREQYF	TGTGCCGTTCACCGGGGGGGTCACCCGATCCGCGAGCAGTACTTC
TRBJ2-7	NA	TRBD2	TRBV2	CAITGTSPHEQYF	TGTGCCATTACCGGGACTAGCCCCCACGAGCAGTACTTC
TRBJ1-1	once	NA	TRBV28	CASSFPQTGYGMNTEAFF	TGTGCCAGCAGTTTTCCCCAGACAGGATATGGCATGAACACTGAAGCTTTCTTT
TRBJ2-5	NA	NA	TRBV7-8	CASSLVRGGEETQYF	TGTGCCAGCAGCTTAGTAAGGGGCGGGGAAGAGACCCAGTACTTC
TRBJ2-3	NA	NA	TRBV25-1	CASSEQAADTQYF	TGTGCCAGCAGTGAACAGGCCGCAGATACGCAGTATTTT
TRBJ2-7	NA	TRBD1	TRBV7-6	CASSRDSVSYEQYF	TGTGCCAGCAGCCGGGACAGTGTTTCCTACGAGCAGTACTTC
TRBJ2-1	NA	TRBD2	TRBV5-6	CASRQTSGGYYNEQFF	TGTGCCAGCAGGCAGACTAGCGGGGGGTACTACAATGAGCAGTTCTTC
TRBJ2-3	few	TRBD2	TRBV4-2	CASSQERLAGGSTDTQYF	TGTGCCAGCAGCCAAGAAAGGCTAGCGGGGGGGTCCACAGATACGCAGTATTTT
TRBJ1-3	NA	NA	TRBV11-2	CASSQPPGGAGNTIYF	TGTGCCAGCAGCCAACCGCCGGGAGGGGCGGGAAACACCATATATTTT
TRBJ1-3	NA	NA	TRBV5-5	CASSLQTAGNTIYF	TGTGCCAGCAGCTTACAGACAGCGGGAAACACCATATATTTT
TRBJ1-5	NA	NA	TRBV18	CASSTESGNQPQHF	TGTGCCAGCTCTACAGAGTCAGGCAATCAGCCCCAGCATTTT